Listed below are T cell receptor beta chains from one sample, sequenced in a study of monozygotic twins with inflammatory bowel disease. TCRdb reprocessed the 5' RACE reads and reports one entry per CDR3 protein, with no DNA. The sample features 150,000 to 200,000 distinct CDR3 sequences, with around 6.8% in its top ten. The sample taken for sequencing was blood. The receptors derive from a human donor with ulcerative colitis or Crohn's disease, or a healthy co-twin of an affected twin (not recorded which). Each CDR3 is given with its conserved first and last residue. Fields, in order: V gene, J gene, CDR3 protein.

TRBV20-1	TRBJ2-7	CSAPRVAVQYF
TRBV6-1	TRBJ1-6	CASSDGLPLHF
TRBV24-1	TRBJ2-7	CATSDFGGDEQYF
TRBV27	TRBJ1-5	CASARTGSGGNQPQHF
TRBV20-1	TRBJ1-6	CSARANIATLSGSPLHF
TRBV29-1	TRBJ1-1	CSVGMSTEAFF
TRBV25-1	TRBJ1-5	CASSEVTPGGQPQHF
TRBV4-2	TRBJ2-1	CASSQDTSGHSYNEQFF
TRBV16	TRBJ2-7	CASSPLRTGLTEQYF
TRBV5-1	TRBJ1-1	CASSLGRTTPEAFF
TRBV7-8	TRBJ1-5	CARSGRGPNQPQHF
TRBV5-1	TRBJ2-3	CASSNTDTQYF
TRBV6-6	TRBJ2-7	CASRGGYEQYF
TRBV20-1	TRBJ2-3	CSALNHEGTDTQYF
TRBV12-3/TRBV12-4	TRBJ2-1	CASSLLRGLAGAGEQFF
TRBV11-2	TRBJ1-1	CASSPRVGVNTEAFF
TRBV7-2	TRBJ2-1	CASSLRTSGRYEQFF
TRBV12-3/TRBV12-4	TRBJ2-5	CASSLLGSRHETQYF
TRBV11-1	TRBJ1-2	CASSLEVGGAGYTF
TRBV7-2	TRBJ2-2	CASRSGTSVTGELFF
TRBV19	TRBJ2-1	CASKRSAGSGGEQFF
TRBV28	TRBJ1-5	CASSPTPQGWSNQPQHF
TRBV18	TRBJ2-1	CASSATAGVGYEQFF
TRBV7-2	TRBJ1-4	CASSLDPGGKLFF
TRBV5-1	TRBJ1-5	CASSLGQGGESNQPQHF
TRBV4-1	TRBJ2-7	CASSQAPGQGYYEQYF
TRBV18	TRBJ1-1	CASSPTRDLLGSLHEAFF
TRBV2	TRBJ1-1	CASSQHRATTEAFF
TRBV7-6	TRBJ2-1	CASSARWDGNEQFF
TRBV15	TRBJ1-5	CATSSLGVPSQPQHF
TRBV20-1	TRBJ1-3	CSARGKDGDGNTIYF
TRBV5-1	TRBJ1-4	CASSLTGYNEKLFF
TRBV5-6	TRBJ2-7	CASSRPGQGVYEQYF
TRBV30	TRBJ2-5	CAWSTTSGGFQETQYF
TRBV20-1	TRBJ2-1	CSARDPRENHYNEQFF
TRBV20-1	TRBJ2-7	CSARGPRDAVYEQYF
TRBV20-1	TRBJ1-3	CSARRGRLSGNTIYF
TRBV3-1	TRBJ1-5	CASSPTGGRNQPQHF
TRBV7-3	TRBJ2-1	CASSLAGGVSYNEQFF
TRBV10-3	TRBJ2-1	CAISEDRGVRSEQFF
TRBV5-1	TRBJ1-4	CASRQGAMDEKLFF
TRBV7-6	TRBJ2-3	CASSLSGGAGTQYF
TRBV10-3	TRBJ1-5	CAISESNRENQPQHF
TRBV20-1	TRBJ1-6	CSARLSSYNSPLHF
TRBV20-1	TRBJ1-4	CSASWGGATNEKLFF
TRBV5-1	TRBJ2-1	CASSLSDGSYNEQFF
TRBV5-6	TRBJ2-5	CASSDTGVGETQYF
TRBV7-6	TRBJ1-2	CASSLEPNYGYTF
TRBV29-1	TRBJ2-7	CSVEGTNYEQYF
TRBV6-6	TRBJ1-5	CASSWTFSNQPQHF
TRBV4-3	TRBJ2-1	CASSQEAHSYNEQFF
TRBV7-2	TRBJ1-2	CASSSPRNYGYTF
TRBV20-1	TRBJ1-5	CSASPPEGRQPQHF